This entry concerns a single T cell receptor (beta chain). The antigen is unknown. CDR1 is MDHEN, CDR2 SYDVKM, per germline. The germline V and J ends were trimmed by 5 bases and 8 bases, with 18 bases remaining between them. CDR3 length: 14 amino acids. This sample is part of a study of cytomegalovirus exposure and HLA in healthy donors. Findings of the study overall: The classifier reportedly diagnosed cytomegalovirus status with high sensitivity and specificity. TCR clusters originating in the first cohort tended to co-occur in the roughly 120 validation repertoires, according to a later analysis.

Some clones are missing from TCRdb's copy, which holds only in-frame ones; the method was immunoSEQ multiplex PCR. Found here are over 200,000 clones, around nine tenths of them singletons; the top ten hold approximately 2.9%. The validation cohort, a group of more than 95 subjects, included the donors and was separate from the roughly 720-subject first cohort. Sample: PBMCs. This chain connects TRBV28 to TRBJ1-1; D may be TRBD1 (6 bases). This receptor was taken from a woman between 18 and 30 years old in good health and CMV-seronegative. CDR3 sequence: CASSVGGAFQEAFF. In nucleotides, the CDR3 is TGTGCCAGCAGTGTTGGGGGCGCCTTTCAGGAAGCTTTCTTT. The full variable domain, with the rest looked up from reference TRBV28 and TRBJ1-1, is DVKVTQSSRYLVKRTGEKVFLECVQDMDHENMFWYRQDPGLGLRLIYFSYDVKMKEKGDIPEGYSVSREKKERFSLILESASTNQTSMYLCASSVGGAFQEAFFGQGTRLTVV.